This T cell receptor beta chain came from a study of T cell repertoires in cytomegalovirus infection. The overall study: Recently identified HLA-C-restricted and well-studied HLA-B-restricted CMV epitopes were used. Through public TCR beta signatures, both CMV infection and matching HLA type were indicated.

General observations from the study: Across the ex vivo response, the dominant clonotypes were HLA-C-restricted CMV-specific TCR beta clonotypes. Summed frequency of shared TCR beta families picked out CMV carriers who also had the relevant HLA.

Germline values: CDR1 MGHDK, CDR2 SYGVNS. The CDR3 length is 15 residues. J was trimmed by 4 bases and V by 6 bases; bases with no gene match: 10. About this clonotype itself: Its antigen remains unidentified.

MiXCR, run by TCRdb on the reads, gives a single entry per CDR3 protein. The sample consists of about 340,000 distinct CDR3 sequences, about 28% of them appearing once. This rearrangement joins TRBV25-1 to TRBJ1-2; 8 bases map to TRBD1. The sample in question was cultured PBMCs, obtained from culture after CMV antigen stimulation. This clonotype originated in a human donor in good health (CMV status not recorded). Some clones in this sample may be carry-over from other donors' samples. Here the CDR3 DNA reads TGTGCCAGCAGGGAACCCGGGACAGGTTCCTATGGCTACACCTTC. Its protein product is CASREPGTGSYGYTF.